This TCR beta chain was recovered during a study of blood T cell repertoires in COVID-19. This CDR3 is 16 amino acids long. Germline CDR1 is LNHDA and CDR2 is SQIVND (reference sequence). V lost 5 bases to trimming and J lost 3 bases; unmatched junction nucleotides: 9. The data were produced by immunoSEQ multiplex PCR, yet TCRdb's version contains in-frame clones alone and is incomplete. The sample has about 250,000 clones; 70% to 80% are singletons. What was sequenced was peripheral blood. This chain connects TRBV19 to TRBJ2-3; 9 bases are shared with TRBD1. This TCR was recovered from a woman aged 80 or over with acute or convalescent COVID-19. CDR3: CASSLGQGTGTDTQYF. In DNA, the CDR3 is TGTGCCAGTAGTCTGGGACAGGGAACGGGAACAGATACGCAGTATTTT.